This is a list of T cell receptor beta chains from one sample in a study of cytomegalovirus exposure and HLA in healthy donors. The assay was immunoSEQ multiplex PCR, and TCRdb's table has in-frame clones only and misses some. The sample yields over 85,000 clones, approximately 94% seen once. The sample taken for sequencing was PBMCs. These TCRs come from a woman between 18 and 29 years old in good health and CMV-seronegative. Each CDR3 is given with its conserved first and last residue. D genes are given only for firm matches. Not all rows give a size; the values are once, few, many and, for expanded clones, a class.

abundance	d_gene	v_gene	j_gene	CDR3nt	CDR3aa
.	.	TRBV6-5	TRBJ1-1	TGTGCCAGCAGAATCCCGGGCACTGAAGCTTTCTTT	CASRIPGTEAFF
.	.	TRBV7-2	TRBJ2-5	TGTGCCAGCAGCCCACTACCAACAGGGGAGACCCAGTACTTC	CASSPLPTGETQYF
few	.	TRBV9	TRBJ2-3	TGTGCCAGCAGCGTAGCTAGCTCCCGAGCTACGCAGTATTTT	CASSVASSRATQYF
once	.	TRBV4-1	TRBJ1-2	TGCGCCAGCAGCCAAAGCTTGGGGGCTGGCGGCTATGGCTACACCTTC	CASSQSLGAGGYGYTF
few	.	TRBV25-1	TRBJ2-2	TGTGCCAGCAGCCACACCGGCCAGGGAATAATCACCGGGGAGCTGTTTTTT	CASSHTGQGIITGELFF
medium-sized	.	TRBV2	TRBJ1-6	TGTGCCAGCAGTGAGCGGGGGGGAACGATTAATTCACCCCTCCACTTT	CASSERGGTINSPLHF
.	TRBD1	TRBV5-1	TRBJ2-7	TGCGCCAGCAGCTTGTCTTTGGCAGGGGGCGCGGAGGGGCAGTACTTC	CASSLSLAGGAEGQYF
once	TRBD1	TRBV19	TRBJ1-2	TGTGCCAGTAGTCCGGACAGGAACTATGGCTACACCTTC	CASSPDRNYGYTF
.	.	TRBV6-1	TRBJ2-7	TGTGCCAGCAGTGAATATCTGGGGGCTACCACCTACGAGCAGTACTTC	CASSEYLGATTYEQYF
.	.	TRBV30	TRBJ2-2	TGTGCCTGGAGTCGGACAGCAAACACCGGGGAGCTGTTTTTT	CAWSRTANTGELFF